The 18 T cell receptor beta chains below all came from one sample that was sequenced in a study of cytomegalovirus exposure and HLA in healthy donors. PCR was performed using 60 Vbeta and 13 Jbeta primers. Assay used: immunoSEQ multiplex PCR; TCRdb lists only in-frame clones, some missing. The table includes 100,000 or so clones, about four fifths detected once. The sample taken for sequencing was PBMCs. The receptor source for this set is a woman between 40 and 55 years old in good health and CMV-seronegative.

The V gene is TRBV7-2, the J gene TRBJ2-3; 12 nucleotides line up with TRBD2. The CDR3 loop spans 19 amino acids. The germline V gene encodes CDR1 SGHTA and CDR2 FQGNSA. J was trimmed by 0 bases and V by 8 bases; bases with no gene match: 15. The CDR3 sequence is CASRAARFLAGGSTDTQYF. CDR3 nucleotides: TGTGCCAGCCGAGCGGCTCGCTTCCTAGCGGGGGGGAGCACAGATACGCAGTATTTT.

The chain joins TRBV25-1 to TRBJ1-5; 9 bases align to TRBD1. The junction had 7 bases not matched to a gene; V was cut back by 4 bases and J by 6 bases. The V gene's germline CDR1 is MGHDK and CDR2 SYGVNS. The CDR3 length is 15 residues. In DNA, the CDR3 is TGTGCCAGCAGTGGGGGACAGGGCGAAGGTCAGCCCCAGCATTTT. Encoded protein: CASSGGQGEGQPQHF.

The V call is TRBV9, the J call TRBJ1-3, with 7 positions matching TRBD1. CDR1 and CDR2 from the germline V gene are SGDLS and YYNGEE. Trimming took 3 bases from V and 7 from J; bases not matched to a gene: 13. The CDR3 is 16 residues long. CDR3 bases: TGTGCCAGCAGCGCAAGGGACAGCTACCCAGGGAACACCATATATTTT. As protein: CASSARDSYPGNTIYF.

V usage is TRBV4-1 and J usage is TRBJ1-1, with TRBD1 identical over 10 bases. CDR1 is MGHRA, CDR2 YSYEKL, per germline. CDR3 length equals 15 residues. The V and J ends lost 4 bases and 3 bases, in that order; junction bases with no gene match: 5. The CDR3 sequence is CASSLSGTGDTEAFF. The CDR3 nucleotides are TGCGCCAGCAGCCTATCCGGGACAGGGGACACTGAAGCTTTCTTT.

This clone was seen a handful of times. The chain employs TRBV4-3 and TRBJ1-4, with D possibly matching TRBD1 (6 bases). The CDR3 covers 13 residues. Germline V gives CDR1 LGHNA, CDR2 YSLEER. The V end lost 6 bases, the J end lost 4 bases, and 9 bases lay between the germline ends. The CDR3 region is CASRGDNNEKLFF. The CDR3 bases are TGCGCCAGCAGGGGGGACAATAATGAAAAACTGTTTTTT.

The chain couples TRBV30 to TRBJ1-5; maybe TRBD1 (5 bases). This CDR3 is built from 14 residues. Trimming took 2 bases from V and 2 from J, leaving 10 bases between them. CDR1 is GTSNPN and CDR2 is SVGIG in the germline V gene (reference sequence). The CDR3 nucleotides are TGTGCCTGGAGTACAGGACAACGCAATCAGCCCCAGCATTTT. Translating it yields CAWSTGQRNQPQHF.

In this sample, this clone turned up once. The CDR3 DNA reads as TGTGCCAGTAGTATAGGGACTACACTCTACGAGCAGTACTTC. This translates into CASSIGTTLYEQYF. The chain combines TRBV19 with TRBJ2-7; possibly TRBD2 for D (6 bases). CDR3 length equals 14 residues. Germline-derived CDR1 and CDR2 are LNHDA and SQIVND (reference sequence). V was cut by 1 base and J by 3 bases, with 10 bases left in between.

The chain links TRBV6-1 to TRBJ2-3, with 11 bases matching TRBD2. CDR1 is MNHNS, CDR2 SASEGT, per germline. The CDR3 length is 18 residues. Trimming at V came to 4 bases and at J to 1 base, leaving 10 bases not matched to a gene. The CDR3 is CASSGGTSGNPGTDTQYF. The CDR3, as DNA: TGTGCCAGCAGTGGCGGGACTAGCGGCAATCCAGGCACAGATACGCAGTATTTT.

The CDR3 nucleotides read TGCGCCAGCAGCCTAATAGACAATGAGCAGTTCTTC. Encoded protein: CASSLIDNEQFF. The chain is built from TRBV5-1 and TRBJ2-1; D is undetermined. CDR1 is SGHRS, CDR2 YFSETQ, per germline. The CDR3 has 12 residues. Trimming took 4 bases from V and 5 from J, leaving 7 bases between them. The full variable domain, in which reference TRBV5-1 and TRBJ2-1 provide the parts outside the CDR3, is KAGVTQTPRYLIKTRGQQVTLSCSPISGHRSVSWYQQTPGQGLQFLFEYFSETQRNKGNFPGRFSGRQFSNSRSEMNVSTLELGDSALYLCASSLIDNEQFFGPGTRLTVL.

The genes are TRBV10-1 and TRBJ2-7; 7 nucleotides agree with TRBD1. V lost 6 bases and J lost 7; bases outside the gene matches: 18. Germline CDR1 WNHNN, CDR2 SYGVQD (reference sequence). There are 16 residues in the CDR3. CDR3 coding DNA: TGCGCCAGCAGGAGGGACAGAGGAAGGGAGACGGGGGAGCAGTACTTC. As protein: CASRRDRGRETGEQYF.

The chain joins TRBV13 to TRBJ1-3; TRBD1 is a possible D gene (6 bases). The germline CDR1 and CDR2 sequences are PRHDT and FYEKMQ (reference sequence). The V end was cut by 0 bases, the J end by 3 bases, with 12 bases between. This CDR3 comprises 16 residues. The CDR3: CASSLGLGANGNTIYF. The CDR3 nucleotides are TGTGCCAGCAGCTTAGGGCTGGGGGCAAATGGAAACACCATATATTTT.

The chain links TRBV2 to TRBJ2-5; TRBD1 agrees at 7 bases. Germline CDR1 reads SNHLY; CDR2 reads FYNNEI. Trimming took 8 bases from V and 4 from J; bases not matched to a gene: 10. The CDR3 spans 14 residues. DNA for the CDR3: TGTGCCAGCGAGCCGGGACAGAGAGGAGAGACCCAGTACTTC. Translation gives CASEPGQRGETQYF. Supplemented by reference TRBV2 and TRBJ2-5, the full variable domain reads EPEVTQTPSHQVTQMGQEVILRCVPISNHLYFYWYRQILGQKVEFLVSFYNNEISEKSEIFDDQFSVERPDGSNFTLKIRSTKLEDSAMYFCASEPGQRGETQYFGPGTRLLVL.

The chain recombines TRBV7-9 with TRBJ1-2; D is perhaps TRBD1 (5 bases). The V end lost 3 bases, the J end lost 4 bases, and 15 bases lay between the germline ends. The CDR3 is made up of 15 amino acids. CDR1 and CDR2 (germline): SEHNR, FQNEAQ (reference sequence). CDR3 coding DNA: TGTGCCAGCAGCTTCGCCGGGGGTCAAGGCTATGGCTACACCTTC. It yields the protein CASSFAGGQGYGYTF.

This rearrangement joins TRBV19 to TRBJ2-4, with 7 bases fitting TRBD1. Germline V gene sequence: CDR1 LNHDA, CDR2 SQIVND (reference sequence). Trimming took 1 base from V and 0 from J; bases not matched to a gene: 9. The CDR3 runs to 18 residues. CDR3 in DNA: TGTGCCAGTAGTATAGGGCCCGTACAGGGGTCAGCCAAAAACATTCAGTACTTC. Translation gives CASSIGPVQGSAKNIQYF.

The chain joins TRBV5-1 to TRBJ2-7, with 10 bases aligning to TRBD2. J lost 4 bases, V lost 0 bases, and 7 bases had no gene match. CDR1 and CDR2 from the germline V gene are SGHRS and YFSETQ. The CDR3 totals 16 residues. The CDR3 DNA follows: TGCGCCAGCAGCTTGGTTAGCGGGGGGAACCCGTACGAGCAGTACTTC. It encodes CASSLVSGGNPYEQYF.

For this clone: The junction does not match germline at one end; this may be a read error. The CDR3 DNA reads TGCGCCAGCAGCCAAGACGGGAACTATGGCTGCACCTTC. Its protein is CASSQDGNYGCTF. The chain couples TRBV4-3 to TRBJ1-2; D is uncertain. CDR1 and CDR2 from the germline V gene are LGHNA and YSLEER. CDR3 length: 13 amino acids.

In this sample, this clone turned up once. The gene calls are TRBV9 and TRBJ2-5; D is perhaps TRBD2 (7 bases). Trimming took off 0 bases at V and 11 bases at J, with 17 bases between the two ends. The CDR3 contains 14 residues. Germline V CDR1 and CDR2: SGDLS, YYNGEE. The CDR3 DNA reads TGTGCCAGCAGCGTAGATGGGGGGGCGGATGAGCAGTACTTC. Translation gives CASSVDGGADEQYF.

The CDR3 region is CASSQGYSRGTYEQYF. The CDR3 DNA reads as TGCGCCAGCAGCCAAGGATATTCTAGGGGTACCTACGAGCAGTACTTC. The gene calls are TRBV4-3 and TRBJ2-7; possible D gene TRBD1, 5 bases. This CDR3 is 16 amino acids long. Looked up from germline, CDR1 is LGHNA and CDR2 is YSLEER. The germline V and J ends were trimmed by 1 base and 2 bases, with 15 bases remaining between them.